The present T cell receptor beta chain was sequenced within a study of cytomegalovirus exposure and HLA in healthy donors. Whole-study context: From HLA-typed donors, an early data release held around 80 million unique TCRs.

PCR used 60 Vbeta primers and 13 Jbeta primers. Some clones are missing from TCRdb's copy, which holds only in-frame ones; the method was immunoSEQ multiplex PCR. This table holds about 100,000 clones, around 85% found once. This clone was seen a handful of times. The antigen remains unidentified. Germline V gives CDR1 SGHTA, CDR2 FQGNSA. Trimming stripped 5 bases from V and 1 base from J, with 15 bases between. This CDR3 has 16 residues. Overall study results and limits: A missense DCLRE1C variant was associated with V- and J-gene trimming of TCR beta chains in a later analysis, and an independent cohort replicated the association. TCR beta V segments were, for the most part, productive about 87% or about 30% of the time in an earlier analysis.

Nominally healthy donors provided the samples, though records likely missed some immune exposures. The specimen was PBMCs. The chain couples TRBV7-2 to TRBJ2-4; tentatively, D is TRBD1 (5 bases). The sequence came from a man aged 35 to 55 in good health and CMV-seropositive. The CDR3, as DNA: TGTGCCAGCAGCGTCTCAGGGAATCTCGCCAAAAACATTCAGTACTTC. It encodes CASSVSGNLAKNIQYF.